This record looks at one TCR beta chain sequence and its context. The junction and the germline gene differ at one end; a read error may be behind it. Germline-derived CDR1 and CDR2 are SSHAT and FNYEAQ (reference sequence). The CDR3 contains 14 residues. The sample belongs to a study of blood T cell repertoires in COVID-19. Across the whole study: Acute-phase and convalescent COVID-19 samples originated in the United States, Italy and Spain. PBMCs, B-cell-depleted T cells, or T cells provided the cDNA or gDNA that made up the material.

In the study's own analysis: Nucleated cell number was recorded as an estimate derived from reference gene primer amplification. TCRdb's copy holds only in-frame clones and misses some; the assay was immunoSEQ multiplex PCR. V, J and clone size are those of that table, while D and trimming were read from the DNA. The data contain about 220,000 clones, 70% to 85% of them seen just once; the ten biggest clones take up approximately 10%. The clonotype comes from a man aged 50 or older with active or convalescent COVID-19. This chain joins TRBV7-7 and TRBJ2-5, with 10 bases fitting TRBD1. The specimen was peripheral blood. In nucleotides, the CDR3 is TGTGCTAGCAGCCAGGGACAGGGGTGGGAGACCCAGTACTTC. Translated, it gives CASSQGQGWETQYF.